This T cell receptor (beta chain) was captured by sequencing in a study of T cell responses to AZD1222 COVID-19 vaccine. V lost 5 bases to trimming and J lost 5 bases; unmatched junction nucleotides: 9. CDR3 size: 16 residues. CDR1 MNHEY and CDR2 SMNVEV come from the germline V gene (reference sequence). Only in-frame clones appear in the TCRdb table, and some are missing; sequencing was by immunoSEQ multiplex PCR. Seen here are more than 80,000 clones, about 91% observed once, and the top ten hold around 30%. The rearrangement links TRBV27 to TRBJ2-7; TRBD2 aligns across 13 bases. This sample comprised peripheral blood, obtained 28 days after the second AZD1222 dose. The receptor's source is an adult who received the AZD1222 COVID-19 vaccine. The CDR3 DNA sequence: TGTGCCAGCAGTCCCCGGACTAGCGGGAGAGGGCACGAGCAGTACTTC. Translating it yields CASSPRTSGRGHEQYF.